This TCR beta chain appears in the sequencing data of a study of CD8 T cells in ankylosing spondylitis. Study-wide findings and caveats: Apparently characteristic of ankylosing spondylitis blood was a TCR beta motif (about 8 highly homologous variants). Those disease-linked clones were CD8+; they were also relatively rare in peripheral blood.

Ten or more counts support this clonotype. Its antigen is not identified. The length of the CDR3 is 14 residues. Trimming at V came to 8 bases and at J to 9 bases, leaving 11 bases not matched to a gene. Germline values: CDR1 KGHDR, CDR2 SFDVKD. Each CDR3 protein is one row after TCRdb ran MiXCR on the 5' RACE reads. The repertoire holds around 490,000 distinct CDR3 sequences, with about 5% as singletons. V is TRBV24-1 and J is TRBJ2-1; 8 bases fit TRBD1. The sequenced material came from blood, either unsorted or a sorted T cell fraction (not recorded which). The receptor was derived from a male donor with ankylosing spondylitis. The CDR3 DNA reads as TGTGCCACCAACGGCCAGGGGGCAAGAAGTGAGCAGTTCTTC. Translating gives CATNGQGARSEQFF.